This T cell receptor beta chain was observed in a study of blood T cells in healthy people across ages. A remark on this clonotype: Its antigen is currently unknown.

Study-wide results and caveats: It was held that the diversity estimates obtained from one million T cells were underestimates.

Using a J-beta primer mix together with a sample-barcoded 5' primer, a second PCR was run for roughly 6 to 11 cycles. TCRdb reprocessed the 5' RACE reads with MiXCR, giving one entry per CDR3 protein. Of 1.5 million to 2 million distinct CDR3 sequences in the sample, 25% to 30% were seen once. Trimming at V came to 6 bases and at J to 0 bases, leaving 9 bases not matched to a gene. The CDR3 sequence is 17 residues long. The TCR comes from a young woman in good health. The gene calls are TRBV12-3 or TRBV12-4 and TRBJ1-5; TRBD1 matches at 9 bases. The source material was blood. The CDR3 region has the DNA TGTGCCAGCAGCAAAAGGGGACAGGGATATAGCAATCAGCCCCAGCATTTT. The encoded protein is CASSKRGQGYSNQPQHF.